A selection of T cell receptor beta chains follows, all from one sample in a study of blood T cell repertoires in COVID-19. Method: immunoSEQ multiplex PCR; TCRdb's copy keeps in-frame clones and lacks some. The top ten clones hold approximately 4.5% of a sample with about 130,000 clones, 86% of them seen once. Sequenced: PBMCs or T cells enriched from blood (not recorded which). These receptor sequences come from a man over 45 who had recovered from COVID-19. Both conserved end residues are part of each CDR3. D genes are given only for firm matches. The size field is filled for only some rows; it gives once, few, many or a size class.

V gene	clone size	J gene	D gene	CDR3 protein	CDR3 DNA
TRBV28	NA	TRBJ1-1	NA	CASSIQGNTEAFF	TGTGCCAGCAGTATACAGGGAAACACTGAAGCTTTCTTT
TRBV6-5	NA	TRBJ2-7	TRBD2	CASSPQREASYEQYF	TGTGCCAGCAGTCCACAGCGGGAGGCTTCCTACGAGCAGTACTTC
TRBV6-1	few	TRBJ1-1	NA	CASSEQKNTEAFF	TGTGCCAGCAGTGAACAGAAGAACACTGAAGCTTTCTTT
TRBV30	few	TRBJ1-2	NA	CAWSRDKYYGYTF	TGTGCCTGGAGTCGGGACAAATACTATGGCTACACCTTC
TRBV4-3	NA	TRBJ1-2	NA	CASSQDYFNYGYTF	TGCGCCAGCAGCCAAGATTACTTTAACTATGGCTACACCTTC
TRBV30	NA	TRBJ1-2	NA	CAWSRTGNYGYTF	TGTGCCTGGAGTAGGACGGGGAACTATGGCTACACCTTC
TRBV27	NA	TRBJ1-1	NA	CASRAPGGGYTEAFF	TGTGCCAGCAGGGCTCCGGGGGGAGGGTACACTGAAGCTTTCTTT
TRBV15	NA	TRBJ2-6	TRBD1	CATSRDRVLSGANVLTF	TGTGCCACCAGCAGGGACAGGGTGCTCTCTGGGGCCAACGTCCTGACTTTC
TRBV9	NA	TRBJ1-1	TRBD1	CASSVARRGQAEAFF	TGTGCCAGCAGCGTAGCGAGGAGGGGGCAGGCTGAAGCTTTCTTT
TRBV9	NA	TRBJ2-3	NA	CASSVVPQGSDTQYF	TGTGCCAGCAGCGTAGTCCCGCAGGGTTCAGATACGCAGTATTTT
TRBV27	few	TRBJ2-7	NA	CASSLGDAGYEQYF	TGTGCCAGCAGTTTAGGGGACGCGGGATACGAGCAGTACTTC
TRBV7-2	once	TRBJ2-3	TRBD1	CASSTGQGTDTQYF	TGTGCCAGCAGCACAGGACAGGGTACAGATACGCAGTATTTT
TRBV4-2	few	TRBJ1-2	NA	CASTRGEEAFYGYTF	TGTGCCAGTACCCGGGGCGAAGAAGCGTTCTATGGCTACACCTTC
TRBV28	NA	TRBJ1-1	TRBD1	CASSPGTGHTEAFF	TGTGCCAGCAGTCCCGGGACAGGGCACACTGAAGCTTTCTTT
TRBV5-6	few	TRBJ1-3	NA	CASSLGGISGNTIYF	TGTGCCAGCAGCTTAGGCGGAATCTCTGGAAACACCATATATTTT
TRBV6-1	NA	TRBJ1-5	NA	CASSESGGIQPQHF	TGTGCCAGCAGTGAATCGGGAGGGATTCAGCCCCAGCATTTT
TRBV3-1/TRBV3-2	NA	TRBJ2-2	TRBD2	CASSQDLAGLNTGELFF	TGTGCCAGCAGCCAAGATCTAGCGGGACTAAACACCGGGGAGCTGTTTTTT
TRBV28	NA	TRBJ1-4	NA	CASSLYLGGGEGEKLFF	TGTGCCAGCAGTTTATATCTAGGGGGGGGAGAGGGTGAAAAACTGTTTTTT
TRBV11-3	NA	TRBJ2-3	NA	CASSLASTDTQYF	TGTGCCAGCAGCTTAGCAAGCACAGATACGCAGTATTTT
TRBV11-1	NA	TRBJ2-2	TRBD2	CASSLGGGVTGELFF	TGTGCCAGCAGCTTGGGCGGGGGAGTCACCGGGGAGCTGTTTTTT
TRBV28	NA	TRBJ2-6	TRBD1	CASSLNRSGQGTGANVLTF	TGTGCCAGCAGTTTGAATAGATCGGGACAGGGGACGGGGGCCAACGTCCTGACTTTC
TRBV27	NA	TRBJ1-5	NA	CASSPLDSSNQPQHF	TGTGCCAGCAGTCCCCTAGACAGTAGCAATCAGCCCCAGCATTTT
TRBV9	NA	TRBJ2-3	NA	CASSEEVDTQYF	TGTGCCAGCAGCGAGGAGGTGGATACGCAGTATTTT
TRBV14	NA	TRBJ1-6	TRBD1	CASSQATGGRNSPLHF	TGTGCCAGCAGCCAAGCGACAGGGGGAAGAAATTCACCCCTCCACTTT
TRBV9	NA	TRBJ2-2	TRBD2	CASSVEKLAGGTGELFF	TGTGCCAGCAGCGTAGAGAAGCTAGCGGGTGGCACCGGGGAGCTGTTTTTT
TRBV24-1	NA	TRBJ2-5	TRBD1	CATSDFRDRGPRETQYF	TGTGCCACCAGTGATTTCCGGGACAGGGGTCCTCGGGAGACCCAGTACTTC
TRBV19	NA	TRBJ1-2	TRBD1	CASSPTAGGRYGYTF	TGTGCCAGTAGCCCTACCGCAGGGGGCAGATATGGCTACACCTTC
TRBV6-5	NA	TRBJ1-1	TRBD1	CASSLQGAGGEAFF	TGTGCCAGCAGTCTACAGGGGGCAGGGGGTGAAGCTTTCTTT